Below are 5 T cell receptor beta chains sequenced from a single sample in a study of shared clonotypes between healthy human individuals. Clones were read by immunoSEQ multiplex PCR, and TCRdb kept only the in-frame ones, dropping some. The sample has some 1,600,000 clones; approximately 98% are singletons. Sequencing was carried out using naive CD4+ T cells sorted from blood. Subset here: CD45RA+ positively selected. The receptors derive from a man younger than 45 in good health.

The V call is TRBV9, the J call TRBJ2-3, with D perhaps matching TRBD1 (5 bases). There are 15 residues in the CDR3. The V end lost 0 bases, the J end lost 0 bases, and 8 bases lay between the germline ends. Germline CDR1 and CDR2: SGDLS and YYNGEE. CDR3 loop: CASSVEGQSTDTQYF. CDR3 DNA sequence: TGTGCCAGCAGCGTAGAGGGGCAGAGCACAGATACGCAGTATTTT.

The chain has TRBV14 and TRBJ2-7, with 8 bases identical to TRBD1. The CDR3 loop spans 13 amino acids. V gave up 4 bases and J gave up 2 bases; unmatched junction bases: 1. Germline CDR1 is SGHDN and CDR2 is FVKESK. In nucleotides, the CDR3 is TGTGCCAGCAGCCGGACAGGGACCTACGAGCAGTACTTC. Protein sequence: CASSRTGTYEQYF.

V is TRBV7-6 and J is TRBJ2-6; D ambiguous. The V gene's germline CDR1 is SGHVS and CDR2 FNYEAQ. Trimming removed 1 base at V and 1 base at J, with 8 bases between. The CDR3 runs 16 residues. In nucleotides, the CDR3 is TGTGCCAGCAGCTTAGGGATCTCTTCTGGGGCCAACGTCCTGACTTTC. It yields the protein CASSLGISSGANVLTF.

This clone was counted only a few times. V usage is TRBV28 and J usage is TRBJ1-1; tentative D call: TRBD1 (5 bases). Germline CDR1 reads MDHEN; CDR2 reads SYDVKM. Trimming cost V 8 bases and J 0 bases, with 13 bases left between them. CDR3 length: 14 amino acids. Written as DNA, the CDR3 is TGTGCCAGCGTCACAGGAGCCATGAACACTGAAGCTTTCTTT. Protein: CASVTGAMNTEAFF.

The chain has TRBV28 and TRBJ1-1, with a weak D call TRBD1 (5 bases). The CDR3 sequence is 14 residues long. Trimming removed 6 bases from V and 10 bases from J, with 21 bases in between. Per germline, CDR1 MDHEN and CDR2 SYDVKM. The CDR3 DNA reads as TGTGCCAGCAGCTACGGGACTGTGGGGCTCGTAGCTTTCTTT. It yields the protein CASSYGTVGLVAFF.